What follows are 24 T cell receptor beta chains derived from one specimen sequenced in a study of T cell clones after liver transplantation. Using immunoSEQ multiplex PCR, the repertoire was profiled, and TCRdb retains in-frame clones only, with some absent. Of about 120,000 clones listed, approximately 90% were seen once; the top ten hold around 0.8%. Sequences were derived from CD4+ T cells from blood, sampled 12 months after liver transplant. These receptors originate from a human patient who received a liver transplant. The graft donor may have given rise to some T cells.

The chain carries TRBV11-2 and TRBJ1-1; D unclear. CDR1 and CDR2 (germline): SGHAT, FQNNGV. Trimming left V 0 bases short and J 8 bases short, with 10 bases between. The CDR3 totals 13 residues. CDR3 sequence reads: CASSLDRRSEAFF. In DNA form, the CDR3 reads TGTGCCAGCAGCTTAGATCGGCGGAGCGAAGCTTTCTTT.

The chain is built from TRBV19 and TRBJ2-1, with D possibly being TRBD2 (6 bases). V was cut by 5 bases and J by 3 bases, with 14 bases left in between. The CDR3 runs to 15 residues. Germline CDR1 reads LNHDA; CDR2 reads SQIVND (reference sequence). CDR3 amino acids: CASSPSGRDYNEQFF. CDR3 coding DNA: TGTGCCAGTAGTCCTAGTGGGCGGGACTACAATGAGCAGTTCTTC.

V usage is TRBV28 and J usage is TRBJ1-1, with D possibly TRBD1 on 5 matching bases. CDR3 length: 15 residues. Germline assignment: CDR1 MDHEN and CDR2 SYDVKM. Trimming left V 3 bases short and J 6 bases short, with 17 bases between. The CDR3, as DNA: TGTGCCAGCAGTTTTCTCACCGCAGGGTCCGCTGAAGCTTTCTTT. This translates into CASSFLTAGSAEAFF.

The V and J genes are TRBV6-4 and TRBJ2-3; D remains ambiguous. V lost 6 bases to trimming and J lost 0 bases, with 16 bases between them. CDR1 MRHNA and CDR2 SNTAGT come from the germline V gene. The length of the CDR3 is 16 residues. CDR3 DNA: TGTGCCAGCAGCGAACTCTCCACTTCTAGCACAGATACGCAGTATTTT. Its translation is CASSELSTSSTDTQYF.

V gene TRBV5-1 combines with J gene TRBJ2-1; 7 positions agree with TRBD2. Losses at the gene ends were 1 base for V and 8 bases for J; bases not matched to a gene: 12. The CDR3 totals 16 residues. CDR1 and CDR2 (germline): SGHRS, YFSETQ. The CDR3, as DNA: TGCGCCAGCAGCTTGTTTGCTAGCGGAAATTGGGATGAGCAGTTCTTC. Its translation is CASSLFASGNWDEQFF.

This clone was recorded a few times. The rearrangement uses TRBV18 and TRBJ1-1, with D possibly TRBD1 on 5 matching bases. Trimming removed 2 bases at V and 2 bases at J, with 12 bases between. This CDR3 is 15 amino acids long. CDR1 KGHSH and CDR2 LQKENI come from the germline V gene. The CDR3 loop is CASSPELQANTEAFF. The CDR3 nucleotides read TGTGCCAGCTCACCAGAGTTACAGGCCAACACTGAAGCTTTCTTT.

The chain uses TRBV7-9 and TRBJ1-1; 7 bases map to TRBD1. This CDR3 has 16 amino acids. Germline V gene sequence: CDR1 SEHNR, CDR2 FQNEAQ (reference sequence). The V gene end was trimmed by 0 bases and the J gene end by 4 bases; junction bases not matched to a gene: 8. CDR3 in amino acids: CASSLASTGMRTEAFF. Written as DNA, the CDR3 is TGTGCCAGCAGCTTAGCCTCGACAGGGATGCGCACTGAAGCTTTCTTT.

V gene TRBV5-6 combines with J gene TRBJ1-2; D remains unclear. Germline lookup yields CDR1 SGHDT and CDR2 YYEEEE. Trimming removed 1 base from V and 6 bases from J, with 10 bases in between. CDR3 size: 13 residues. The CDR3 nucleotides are TGTGCCAGCAGCTTGTGGGGAAGGGATGGCTACACCTTC. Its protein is CASSLWGRDGYTF.

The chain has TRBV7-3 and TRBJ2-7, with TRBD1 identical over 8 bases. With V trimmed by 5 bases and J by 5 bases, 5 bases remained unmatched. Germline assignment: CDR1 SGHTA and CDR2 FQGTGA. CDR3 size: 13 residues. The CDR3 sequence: CASSPQGADEQYF. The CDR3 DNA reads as TGTGCCAGCAGCCCCCAGGGGGCTGACGAGCAGTACTTC.

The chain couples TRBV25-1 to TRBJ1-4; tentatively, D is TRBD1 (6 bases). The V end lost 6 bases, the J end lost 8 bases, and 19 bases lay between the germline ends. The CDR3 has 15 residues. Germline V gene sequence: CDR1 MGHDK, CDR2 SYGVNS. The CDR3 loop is CASSGVGGAAEKLFF. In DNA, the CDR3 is TGTGCCAGCAGCGGGGTTGGGGGCGCGGCGGAAAAACTGTTTTTT.

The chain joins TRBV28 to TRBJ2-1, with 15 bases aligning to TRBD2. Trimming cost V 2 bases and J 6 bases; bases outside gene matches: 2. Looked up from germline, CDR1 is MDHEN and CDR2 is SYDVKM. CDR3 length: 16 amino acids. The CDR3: CASSLGTSGRFNEQFF. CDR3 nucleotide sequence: TGTGCCAGCAGTTTAGGGACTAGCGGGAGGTTCAATGAGCAGTTCTTC.

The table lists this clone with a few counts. The CDR3 here is CASSAALHNEKLFF. The CDR3 DNA follows: TGTGCCAGCAGCGCCGCCTTACACAATGAAAAACTGTTTTTT. The chain joins TRBV9 to TRBJ1-4; D is uncertain. Trimming took 3 bases from V and 5 from J, leaving 11 bases between them. Germline V gives CDR1 SGDLS, CDR2 YYNGEE. The CDR3 consists of 14 residues.

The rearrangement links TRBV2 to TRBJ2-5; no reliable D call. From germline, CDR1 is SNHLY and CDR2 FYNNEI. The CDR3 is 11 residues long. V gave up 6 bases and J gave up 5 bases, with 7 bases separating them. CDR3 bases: TGTGCCAGCAGGAGTCTGGAGACCCAGTACTTC. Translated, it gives CASRSLETQYF.

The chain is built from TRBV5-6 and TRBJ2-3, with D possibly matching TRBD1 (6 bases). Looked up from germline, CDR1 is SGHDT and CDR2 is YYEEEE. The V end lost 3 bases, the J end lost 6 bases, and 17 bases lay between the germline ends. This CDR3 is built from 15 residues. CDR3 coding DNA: TGTGCCAGCAGCTGGGGACAAGGGATTATGGATACGCAGTATTTT. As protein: CASSWGQGIMDTQYF.

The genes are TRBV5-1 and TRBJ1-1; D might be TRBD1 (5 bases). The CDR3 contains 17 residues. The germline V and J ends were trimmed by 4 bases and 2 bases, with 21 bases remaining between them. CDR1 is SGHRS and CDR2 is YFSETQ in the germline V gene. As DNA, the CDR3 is TGCGCCAGCAGCCCCGAGGGGTCCCGCTTCGTTAACACTGAAGCTTTCTTT. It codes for CASSPEGSRFVNTEAFF.

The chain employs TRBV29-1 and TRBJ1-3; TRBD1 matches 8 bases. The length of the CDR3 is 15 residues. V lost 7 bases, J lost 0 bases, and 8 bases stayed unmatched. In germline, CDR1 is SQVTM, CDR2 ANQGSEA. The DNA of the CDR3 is TGCAGCGCTCGGACAGGGACCAACTCTGGAAACACCATATATTTT. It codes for CSARTGTNSGNTIYF.

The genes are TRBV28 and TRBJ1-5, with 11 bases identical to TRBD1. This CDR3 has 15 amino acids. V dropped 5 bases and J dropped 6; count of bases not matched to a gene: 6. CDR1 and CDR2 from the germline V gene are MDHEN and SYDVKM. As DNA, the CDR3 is TGTGCCAGCAGTGTCGGACAGGGGGCGCGTCAGCCCCAGCATTTT. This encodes CASSVGQGARQPQHF.

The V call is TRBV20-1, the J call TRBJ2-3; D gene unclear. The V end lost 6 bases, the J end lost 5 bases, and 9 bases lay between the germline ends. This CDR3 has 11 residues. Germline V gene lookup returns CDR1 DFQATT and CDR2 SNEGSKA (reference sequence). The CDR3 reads CSATTIDTQYF. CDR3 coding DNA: TGCAGTGCCACCACTATAGATACGCAGTATTTT.

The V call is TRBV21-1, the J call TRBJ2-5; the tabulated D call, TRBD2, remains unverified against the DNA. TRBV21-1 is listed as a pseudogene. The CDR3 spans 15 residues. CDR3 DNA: TGTGCCAGCACTAATAAAAAAGGGACTCAAGAGACCCAGTACTTC. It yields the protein CASTNKKGTQETQYF.

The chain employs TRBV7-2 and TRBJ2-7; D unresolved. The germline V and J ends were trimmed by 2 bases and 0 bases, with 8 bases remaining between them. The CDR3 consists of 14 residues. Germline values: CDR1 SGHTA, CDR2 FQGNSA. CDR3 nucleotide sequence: TGTGCCAGCAGCTTAATCAAGGGCTCCTACGAGCAGTACTTC. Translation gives CASSLIKGSYEQYF.

The CDR3 protein is CASSLNRASGANVLTF. CDR3 bases: TGTGCCAGCAGCTTAAACAGGGCCTCTGGGGCCAACGTCCTGACTTTC. V and J are TRBV7-9 and TRBJ2-6, with D maybe TRBD1 (6 bases). Deletions cut 2 bases from V and 0 bases from J, with 8 bases between. Germline-derived CDR1 and CDR2 are SEHNR and FQNEAQ (reference sequence). The CDR3 spans 16 residues.

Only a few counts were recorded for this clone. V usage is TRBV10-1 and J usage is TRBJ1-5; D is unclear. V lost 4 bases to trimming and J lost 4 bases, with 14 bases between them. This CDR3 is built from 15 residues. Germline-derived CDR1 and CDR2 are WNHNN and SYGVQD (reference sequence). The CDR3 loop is CASSVSRAGNQPQHF. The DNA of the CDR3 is TGCGCCAGCAGTGTCTCTAGGGCAGGAAATCAGCCCCAGCATTTT.

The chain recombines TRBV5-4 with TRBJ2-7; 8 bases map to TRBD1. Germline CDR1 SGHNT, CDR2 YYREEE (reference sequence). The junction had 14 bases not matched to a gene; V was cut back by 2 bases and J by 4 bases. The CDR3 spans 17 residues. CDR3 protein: CASSFSSRDRPRYEQYF. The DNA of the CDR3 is TGTGCCAGCAGCTTCTCTTCCCGGGACAGGCCCCGATACGAGCAGTACTTC. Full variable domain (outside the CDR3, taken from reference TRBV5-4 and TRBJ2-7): ETGVTQSPTHLIKTRGQQVTLRCSSQSGHNTVSWYQQALGQGPQFIFQYYREEENGRGNFPPRFSGLQFPNYSSELNVNALELDDSALYLCASSFSSRDRPRYEQYFGPGTRLTVT.

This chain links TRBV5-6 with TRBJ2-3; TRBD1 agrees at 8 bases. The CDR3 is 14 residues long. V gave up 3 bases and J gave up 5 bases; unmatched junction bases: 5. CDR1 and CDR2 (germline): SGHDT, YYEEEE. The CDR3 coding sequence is TGTGCCAGCAGCTCCGGACAGGGAGGAGATACGCAGTATTTT. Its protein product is CASSSGQGGDTQYF.